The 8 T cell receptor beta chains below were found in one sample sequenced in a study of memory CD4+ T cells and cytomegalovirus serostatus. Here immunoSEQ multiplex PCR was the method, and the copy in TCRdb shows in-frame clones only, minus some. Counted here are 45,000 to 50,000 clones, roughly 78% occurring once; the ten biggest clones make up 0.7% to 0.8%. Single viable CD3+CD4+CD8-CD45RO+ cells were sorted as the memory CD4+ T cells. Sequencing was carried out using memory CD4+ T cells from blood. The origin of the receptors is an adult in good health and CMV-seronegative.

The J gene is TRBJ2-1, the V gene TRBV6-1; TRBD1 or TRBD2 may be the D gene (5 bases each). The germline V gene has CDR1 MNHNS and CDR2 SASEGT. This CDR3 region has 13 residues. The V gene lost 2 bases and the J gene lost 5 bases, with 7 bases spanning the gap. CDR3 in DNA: TGTGCCAGCAGTGAATGGGGACACAATGAGCAGTTCTTC. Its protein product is CASSEWGHNEQFF.

The CDR3, as DNA: TGTGCCAGCAGTGAGGACAGGGAAAAACTGTTTTTT. Amino acid sequence: CASSEDREKLFF. The rearrangement uses TRBV25-1 and TRBJ1-4; the match to TRBD1 covers 7 bases. This CDR3 is 12 amino acids long. V lost 3 bases, J lost 8 bases, and 0 bases stayed unmatched. CDR1 and CDR2 (germline): MGHDK, SYGVNS.

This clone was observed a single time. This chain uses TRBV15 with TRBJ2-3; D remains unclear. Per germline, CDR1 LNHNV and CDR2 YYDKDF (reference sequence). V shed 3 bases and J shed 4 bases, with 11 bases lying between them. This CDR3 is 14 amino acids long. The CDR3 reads CATSRVDGPDTQYF. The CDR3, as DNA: TGTGCCACCAGCAGGGTCGATGGGCCAGATACGCAGTATTTT.

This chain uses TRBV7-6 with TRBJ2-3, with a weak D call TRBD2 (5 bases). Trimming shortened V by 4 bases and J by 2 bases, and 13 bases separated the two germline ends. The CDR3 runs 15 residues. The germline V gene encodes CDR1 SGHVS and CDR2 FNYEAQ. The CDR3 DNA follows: TGTGCCAGCAGCTCGAAAAGCGGACTCACAGATACGCAGTATTTT. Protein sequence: CASSSKSGLTDTQYF. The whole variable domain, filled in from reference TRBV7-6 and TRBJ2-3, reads GAGVSQSPRYKVTKRGQDVALRCDPISGHVSLYWYRQALGQGPEFLTYFNYEAQQDKSGLPNDRFSAERPEGSISTLTIQRTEQRDSAMYRCASSSKSGLTDTQYFGPGTRLTVL.

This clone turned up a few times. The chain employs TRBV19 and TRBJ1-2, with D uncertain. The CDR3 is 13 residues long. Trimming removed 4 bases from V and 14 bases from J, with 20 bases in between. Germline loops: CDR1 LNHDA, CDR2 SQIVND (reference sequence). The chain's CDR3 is CASSTSIPGQRTF. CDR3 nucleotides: TGTGCCAGTAGTACCTCAATACCGGGCCAGCGGACCTTC.

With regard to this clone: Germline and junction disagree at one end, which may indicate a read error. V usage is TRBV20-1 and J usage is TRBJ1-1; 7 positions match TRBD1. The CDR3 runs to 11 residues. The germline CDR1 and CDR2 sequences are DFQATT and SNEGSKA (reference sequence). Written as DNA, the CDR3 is TGCAGGACAGGGATGAATACTGAAGCTTTCTTT. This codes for CRTGMNTEAFF.

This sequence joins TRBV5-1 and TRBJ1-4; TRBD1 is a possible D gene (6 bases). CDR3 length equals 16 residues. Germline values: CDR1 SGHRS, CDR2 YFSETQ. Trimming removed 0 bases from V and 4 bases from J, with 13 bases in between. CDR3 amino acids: CASSLELGANNEKLFF. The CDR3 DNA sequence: TGCGCCAGCAGCTTGGAGTTGGGGGCCAATAATGAAAAACTGTTTTTT.

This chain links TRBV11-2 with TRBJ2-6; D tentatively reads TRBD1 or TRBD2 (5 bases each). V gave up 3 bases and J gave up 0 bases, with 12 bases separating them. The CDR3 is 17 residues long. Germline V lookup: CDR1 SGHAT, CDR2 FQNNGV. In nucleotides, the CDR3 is TGTGCCAGCAGCTTTAGGCCTGGGGGCTCTGGGGCCAACGTCCTGACTTTC. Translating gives CASSFRPGGSGANVLTF. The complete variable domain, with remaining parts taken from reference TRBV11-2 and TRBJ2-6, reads EAGVAQSPRYKIIEKRQSVAFWCNPISGHATLYWYQQILGQGPKLLIQFQNNGVVDDSQLPKDRFSAERLKGVDSTLKIQPAKLEDSAVYLCASSFRPGGSGANVLTFGAGSRLTVL.